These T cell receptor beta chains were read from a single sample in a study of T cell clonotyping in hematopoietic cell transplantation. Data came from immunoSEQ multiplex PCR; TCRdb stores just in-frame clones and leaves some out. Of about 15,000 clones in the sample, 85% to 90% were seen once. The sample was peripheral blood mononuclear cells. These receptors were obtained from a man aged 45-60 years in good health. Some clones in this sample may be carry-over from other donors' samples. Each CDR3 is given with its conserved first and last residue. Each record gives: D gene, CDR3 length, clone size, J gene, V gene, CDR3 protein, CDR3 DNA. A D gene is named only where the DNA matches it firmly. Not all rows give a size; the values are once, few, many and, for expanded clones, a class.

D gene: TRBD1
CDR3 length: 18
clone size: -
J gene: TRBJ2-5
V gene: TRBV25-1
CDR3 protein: CASSDPAPGQGTRETQYF
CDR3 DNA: TGTGCCAGCAGTGATCCGGCCCCTGGACAGGGTACAAGAGAGACCCAGTACTTC

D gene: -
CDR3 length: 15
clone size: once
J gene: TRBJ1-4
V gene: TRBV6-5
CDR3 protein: CASSPWGRTNEKLFF
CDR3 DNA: TGTGCCAGCAGTCCTTGGGGGCGGACTAATGAAAAACTGTTTTTT

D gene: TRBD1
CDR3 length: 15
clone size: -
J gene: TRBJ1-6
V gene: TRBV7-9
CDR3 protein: CASSLNTGVESPLHF
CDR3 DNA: TGTGCCAGCAGCTTAAACACAGGGGTTGAGTCACCCCTCCACTTT

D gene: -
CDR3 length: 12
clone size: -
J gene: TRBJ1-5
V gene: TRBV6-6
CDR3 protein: CASCNSNQPQHF
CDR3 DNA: TGTGCCAGCTGTAATAGCAATCAGCCCCAGCATTTT

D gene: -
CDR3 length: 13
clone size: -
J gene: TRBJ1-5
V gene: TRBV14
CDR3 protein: CASSRGINQPQHF
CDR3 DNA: TGTGCCAGCAGCCGGGGGATCAATCAGCCCCAGCATTTT

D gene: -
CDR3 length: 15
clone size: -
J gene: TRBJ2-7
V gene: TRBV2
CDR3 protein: CASSATGKSSYEQYF
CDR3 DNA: TGTGCCAGCAGTGCCACAGGGAAAAGCTCCTACGAGCAGTACTTC

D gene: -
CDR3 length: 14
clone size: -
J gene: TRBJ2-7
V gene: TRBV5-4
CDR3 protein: CASTKGTLSYEQYF
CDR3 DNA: TGTGCCAGCACCAAGGGGACACTCTCCTACGAGCAGTACTTC

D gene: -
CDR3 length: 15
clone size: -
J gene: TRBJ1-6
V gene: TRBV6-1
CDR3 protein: CASRGAQTYNSPLHF
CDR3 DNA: TGTGCCAGCAGGGGGGCACAGACCTATAATTCACCCCTCCACTTT

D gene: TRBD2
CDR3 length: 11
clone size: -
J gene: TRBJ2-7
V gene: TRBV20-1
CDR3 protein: CSARGAGGRYF
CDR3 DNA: TGCAGTGCTAGAGGAGCGGGGGGCCGGTACTTC

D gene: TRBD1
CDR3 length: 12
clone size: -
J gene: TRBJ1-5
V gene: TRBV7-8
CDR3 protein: CASSNRGQPQHF
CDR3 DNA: TGTGCCAGCAGCAACAGGGGGCAGCCCCAGCATTTT

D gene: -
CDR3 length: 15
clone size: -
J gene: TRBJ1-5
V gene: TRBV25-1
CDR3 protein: CASSERGKGNQPQHF
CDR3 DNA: TGTGCCAGCAGTGAAAGGGGGAAGGGCAATCAGCCCCAGCATTTT

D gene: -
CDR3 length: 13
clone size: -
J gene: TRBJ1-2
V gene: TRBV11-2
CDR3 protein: CASSLESWGGYTF
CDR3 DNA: TGTGCCAGCAGCTTAGAGTCATGGGGAGGCTACACCTTC

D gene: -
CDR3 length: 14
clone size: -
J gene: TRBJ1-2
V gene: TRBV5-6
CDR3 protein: CASSPSTPPYGYTF
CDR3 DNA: TGTGCCAGCAGCCCCAGCACCCCTCCCTATGGCTACACCTTC

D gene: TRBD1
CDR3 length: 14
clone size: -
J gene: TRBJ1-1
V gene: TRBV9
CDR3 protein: CASSARGSDTEAFF
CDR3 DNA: TGTGCCAGCAGCGCCAGGGGGTCGGACACTGAAGCTTTCTTT

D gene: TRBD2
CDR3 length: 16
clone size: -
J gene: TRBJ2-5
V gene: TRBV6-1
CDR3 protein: CASREGTRTSYETQYF
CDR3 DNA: TGTGCCAGCAGGGAAGGAACCCGGACTAGTTACGAGACCCAGTACTTC

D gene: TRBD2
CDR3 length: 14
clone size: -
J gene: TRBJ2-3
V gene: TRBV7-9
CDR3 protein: CASRVAGETDTQYF
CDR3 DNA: TGTGCCAGCAGGGTAGCGGGGGAGACAGATACGCAGTATTTT

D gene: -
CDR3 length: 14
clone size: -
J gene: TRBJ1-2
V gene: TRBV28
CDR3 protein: CASSPPAGARGYTF
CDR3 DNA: TGTGCCAGCAGTCCCCCGGCGGGGGCGAGAGGCTACACCTTC

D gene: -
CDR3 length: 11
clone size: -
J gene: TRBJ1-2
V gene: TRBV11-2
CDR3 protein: CASSMGAGYTF
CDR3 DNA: TGTGCCAGCAGCATGGGGGCCGGGTACACCTTC

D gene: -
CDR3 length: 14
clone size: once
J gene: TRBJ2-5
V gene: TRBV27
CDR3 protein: CASSLSRTQETQYF
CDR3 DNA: TGTGCCAGCAGTTTGTCCAGGACCCAAGAGACCCAGTACTTC

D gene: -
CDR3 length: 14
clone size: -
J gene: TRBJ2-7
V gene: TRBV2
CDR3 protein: CASSPRGAFHEQYF
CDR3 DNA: TGTGCCAGCAGTCCCAGGGGAGCTTTCCACGAGCAGTACTTC

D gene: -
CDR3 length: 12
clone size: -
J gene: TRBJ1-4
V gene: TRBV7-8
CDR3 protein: CASSKLQGKLFF
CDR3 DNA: TGTGCCAGCAGCAAGCTTCAGGGAAAACTGTTTTTT

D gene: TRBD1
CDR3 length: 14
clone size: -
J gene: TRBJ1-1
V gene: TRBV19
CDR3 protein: CASSGTAEVAEAFF
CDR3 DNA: TGTGCCAGTTCCGGGACAGCGGAGGTCGCTGAAGCTTTCTTT

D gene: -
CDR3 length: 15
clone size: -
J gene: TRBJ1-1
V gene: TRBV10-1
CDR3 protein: CASSMDSLRGTEAFF
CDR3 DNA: TGCGCCAGCAGTATGGACAGTCTAAGGGGCACTGAAGCTTTCTTT

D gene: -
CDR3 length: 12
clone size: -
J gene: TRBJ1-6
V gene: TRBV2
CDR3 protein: CAGTDGPSPLHF
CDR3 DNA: TGTGCCGGAACGGACGGGCCTTCACCCCTCCACTTT

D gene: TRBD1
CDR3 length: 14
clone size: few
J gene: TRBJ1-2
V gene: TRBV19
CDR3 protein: CASSPWGQGVGYTF
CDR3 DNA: TGTGCCAGTAGTCCTTGGGGACAGGGGGTTGGCTACACCTTC

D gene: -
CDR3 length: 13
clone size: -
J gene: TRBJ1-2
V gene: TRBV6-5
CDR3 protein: CASSYSKGVGYTF
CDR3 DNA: TGTGCCAGCAGTTACTCGAAAGGGGTTGGCTACACCTTC

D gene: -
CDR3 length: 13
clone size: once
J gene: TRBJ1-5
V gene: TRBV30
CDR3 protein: CAWSYQSNQPQHF
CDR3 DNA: TGTGCCTGGAGTTACCAGAGCAATCAGCCCCAGCATTTT

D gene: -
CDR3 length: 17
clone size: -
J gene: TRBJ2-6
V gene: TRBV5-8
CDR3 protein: CASSSGLTHSGANVLTF
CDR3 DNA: TGTGCCAGCAGCTCGGGACTGACCCACTCTGGGGCCAACGTCCTGACTTTC

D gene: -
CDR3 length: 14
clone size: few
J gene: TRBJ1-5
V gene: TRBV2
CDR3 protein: CASGISSFNQPQHF
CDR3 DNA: TGTGCCAGCGGAATTTCCAGTTTCAATCAGCCCCAGCATTTT

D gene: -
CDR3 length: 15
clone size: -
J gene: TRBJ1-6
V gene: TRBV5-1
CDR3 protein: CASSLAGQVYSPLHF
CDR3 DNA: TGCGCCAGCAGCTTGGCCGGGCAGGTCTATTCACCCCTCCACTTT

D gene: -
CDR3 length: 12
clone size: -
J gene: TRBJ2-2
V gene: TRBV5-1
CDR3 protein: CASRPQVGELFF
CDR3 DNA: TGCGCCAGCAGACCGCAGGTCGGGGAGCTGTTTTTT

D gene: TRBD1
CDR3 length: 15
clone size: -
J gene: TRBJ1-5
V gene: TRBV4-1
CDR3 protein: CASSPGQGGNQPQHF
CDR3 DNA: TGCGCCAGCAGCCCTGGACAGGGAGGCAATCAGCCCCAGCATTTT

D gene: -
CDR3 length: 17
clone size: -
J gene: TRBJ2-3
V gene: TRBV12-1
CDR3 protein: CASSFAEEGTHTDTQYF
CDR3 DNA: TGTGCCAGCAGCTTTGCGGAGGAGGGCACCCACACAGATACGCAGTATTTT

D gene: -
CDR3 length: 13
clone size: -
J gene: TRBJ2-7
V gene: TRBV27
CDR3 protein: CASSAGFSYEQYF
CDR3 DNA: TGTGCCAGCAGTGCGGGCTTCTCCTACGAGCAGTACTTC

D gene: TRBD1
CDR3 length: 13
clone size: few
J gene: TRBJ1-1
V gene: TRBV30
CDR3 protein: CAWRGQGNTEAFF
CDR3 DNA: TGTGCCTGGAGGGGACAGGGTAACACTGAAGCTTTCTTT

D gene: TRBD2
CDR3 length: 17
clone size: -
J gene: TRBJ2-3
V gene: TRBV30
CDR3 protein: CAWSNPRGAGGPDTQYF
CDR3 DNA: TGTGCCTGGAGTAACCCCCGGGGGGCGGGGGGGCCGGATACGCAGTATTTT

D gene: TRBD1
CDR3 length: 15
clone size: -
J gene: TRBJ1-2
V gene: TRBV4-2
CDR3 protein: CASSQELQGARGYTF
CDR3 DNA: TGTGCCAGCAGCCAAGAGCTACAGGGGGCTCGGGGCTACACCTTC

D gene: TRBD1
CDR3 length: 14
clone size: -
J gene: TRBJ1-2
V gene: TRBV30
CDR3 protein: CAWISTGINYGYTF
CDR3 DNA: TGTGCCTGGATTTCGACAGGGATTAACTATGGCTACACCTTC

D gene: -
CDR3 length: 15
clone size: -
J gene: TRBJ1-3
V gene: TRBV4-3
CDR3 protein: CASSQGLPSGNTIYF
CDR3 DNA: TGCGCCAGCAGCCAAGGACTTCCCTCTGGAAACACCATATATTTT

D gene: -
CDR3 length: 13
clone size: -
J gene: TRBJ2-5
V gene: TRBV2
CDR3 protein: CASNRELQETQYF
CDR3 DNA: TGTGCCAGCAACCGCGAATTACAAGAGACCCAGTACTTC

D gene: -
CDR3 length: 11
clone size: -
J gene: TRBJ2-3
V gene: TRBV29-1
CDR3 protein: CSVLKGGEQYF
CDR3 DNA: TGCAGCGTCCTCAAGGGGGGGGAGCAGTATTTT

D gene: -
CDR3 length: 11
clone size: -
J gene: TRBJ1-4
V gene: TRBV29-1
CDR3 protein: CSVGGGEKLFF
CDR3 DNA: TGCAGCGTTGGGGGTGGAGAAAAACTGTTTTTT

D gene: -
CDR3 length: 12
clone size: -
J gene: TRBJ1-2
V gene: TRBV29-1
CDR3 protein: CSVEDWTYGYTF
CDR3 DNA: TGCAGCGTTGAAGATTGGACGTACGGCTACACCTTC

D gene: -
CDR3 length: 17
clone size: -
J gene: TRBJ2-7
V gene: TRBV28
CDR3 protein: CASSSMRDRHPPYEQYF
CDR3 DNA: TGTGCCAGCAGTTCGATGCGGGACCGCCATCCCCCCTACGAGCAGTACTTC

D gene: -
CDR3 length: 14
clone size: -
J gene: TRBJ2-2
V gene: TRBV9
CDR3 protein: CASSVDVDPGELFF
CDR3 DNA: TGTGCCAGCAGCGTAGACGTAGACCCCGGGGAGCTGTTTTTT

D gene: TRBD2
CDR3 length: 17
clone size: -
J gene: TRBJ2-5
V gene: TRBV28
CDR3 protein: CASSFYSGGLAGETQYF
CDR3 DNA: TGTGCCAGCAGTTTCTATAGCGGGGGACTAGCGGGGGAGACCCAGTACTTC

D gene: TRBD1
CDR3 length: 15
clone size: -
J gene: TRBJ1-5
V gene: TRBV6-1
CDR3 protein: CASSSDRAGNQPQHF
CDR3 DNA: TGTGCCAGCAGTTCCGACAGGGCTGGGAATCAGCCCCAGCATTTT

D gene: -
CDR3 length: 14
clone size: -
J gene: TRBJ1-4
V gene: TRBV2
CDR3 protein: CASSELRSNEKLFF
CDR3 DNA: TGTGCCAGCAGTGAATTAAGGAGTAATGAAAAACTGTTTTTT

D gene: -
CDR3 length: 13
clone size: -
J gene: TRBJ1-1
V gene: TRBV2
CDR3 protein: CASSEGPGQEAFF
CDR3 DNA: TGTGCCAGCAGTGAGGGACCTGGCCAGGAGGCTTTCTTT

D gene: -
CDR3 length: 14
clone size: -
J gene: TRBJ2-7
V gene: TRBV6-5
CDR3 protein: CASSRSYSSYEQYF
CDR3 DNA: TGTGCCAGCAGTCGCTCATACAGCTCCTACGAGCAGTACTTC

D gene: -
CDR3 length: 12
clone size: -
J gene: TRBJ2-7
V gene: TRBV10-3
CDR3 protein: CAIRGLSDEQYF
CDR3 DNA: TGTGCCATCAGGGGACTGTCCGACGAGCAGTACTTC

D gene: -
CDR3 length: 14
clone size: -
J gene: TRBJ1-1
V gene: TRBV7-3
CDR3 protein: CASSPGHIRTEAFF
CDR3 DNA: TGTGCCAGCAGCCCCGGACATATACGGACTGAAGCTTTCTTT

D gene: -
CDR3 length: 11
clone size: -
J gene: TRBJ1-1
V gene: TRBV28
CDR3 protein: CASSLTTKAFF
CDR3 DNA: TGTGCCAGCAGCCTTACTACGAAAGCTTTCTTT

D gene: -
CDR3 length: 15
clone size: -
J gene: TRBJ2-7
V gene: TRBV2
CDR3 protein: CASSDVLGAKGEQYF
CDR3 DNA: TGTGCCAGCAGTGACGTGCTGGGGGCTAAGGGCGAGCAGTACTTC

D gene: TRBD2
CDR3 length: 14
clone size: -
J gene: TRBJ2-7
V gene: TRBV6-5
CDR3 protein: CASSYSEGGYEQYF
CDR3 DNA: TGTGCCAGCAGTTACTCGGAGGGAGGGTACGAGCAGTACTTC

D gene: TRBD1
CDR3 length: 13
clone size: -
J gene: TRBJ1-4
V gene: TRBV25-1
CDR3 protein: CASSDRTGVKLFF
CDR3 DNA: TGTGCCAGCAGTGACCGGACAGGGGTGAAACTGTTTTTT

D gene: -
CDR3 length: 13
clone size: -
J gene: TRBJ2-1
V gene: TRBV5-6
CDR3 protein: CASNGPSYNEQFF
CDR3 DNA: TGTGCCAGCAACGGCCCCTCCTACAATGAGCAGTTCTTC

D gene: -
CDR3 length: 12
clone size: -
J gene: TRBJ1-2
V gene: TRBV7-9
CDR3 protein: CASSWTDYGYTF
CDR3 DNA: TGTGCCAGCAGCTGGACCGACTATGGCTACACCTTC

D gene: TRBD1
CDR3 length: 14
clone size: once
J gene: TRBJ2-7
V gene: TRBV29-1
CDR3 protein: CSAYGQGTFSEQYF
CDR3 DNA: TGCAGCGCCTACGGACAGGGGACCTTTTCGGAGCAGTACTTC

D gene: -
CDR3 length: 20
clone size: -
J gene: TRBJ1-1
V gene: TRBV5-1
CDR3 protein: CASSLAPSWSVGVGITEAFF
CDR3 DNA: TGCGCCAGCAGCTTGGCTCCAAGTTGGTCAGTTGGGGTCGGAATCACTGAAGCTTTCTTT